This passage covers 27 T cell receptor beta chains from one sample sequenced in a study of T cell changes during pregnancy in multiple sclerosis. Clones were read by immunoSEQ multiplex PCR, and TCRdb kept only the in-frame ones, dropping some. The table shows fewer than 85,000 clones, with approximately 90% occurring only once. The sample was peripheral blood, taken before pregnancy. The source is a female donor with multiple sclerosis, enrolled in a pregnancy study.

The chain couples TRBV5-1 to TRBJ1-1, with D hard to call. Between the trimmed V and J ends, which lost 5 bases and 4 bases, there was a span of 9 bases. Germline V lookup: CDR1 SGHRS, CDR2 YFSETQ. The CDR3 runs to 12 residues. The CDR3 reads CASREPATEAFF. CDR3 DNA sequence: TGCGCCAGCAGAGAGCCCGCCACTGAAGCTTTCTTT.

The J gene is TRBJ2-7, the V gene TRBV6-4; no firm D call. Trimming pared 1 base from V and 4 bases from J, leaving 5 bases between. The germline V gene has CDR1 MRHNA and CDR2 SNTAGT. The CDR3 covers 12 residues. This CDR3 is CASSDCPYEQYF. The CDR3 DNA reads TGTGCCAGCAGTGACTGTCCATACGAGCAGTACTTC.

The rearrangement joins TRBV7-2 to TRBJ1-6, with D possibly matching TRBD1 (5 bases). V lost 2 bases and J lost 7, with 12 bases in between. From germline, CDR1 is SGHTA and CDR2 FQGNSA. This CDR3 contains 15 residues. The DNA for the CDR3 is TGTGCCAGCAGCTTATTAGTCCAGGGAAATTCACCCCTCCACTTT. Translation gives CASSLLVQGNSPLHF.

Only a few counts were recorded for this clone. This CDR3 is CASSLERGGVNTEAFF. The CDR3 nucleotides read TGTGCCAGCAGCTTGGAGAGGGGAGGGGTGAACACTGAAGCTTTCTTT. The chain carries TRBV5-4 and TRBJ1-1, with a weak D call TRBD1 (5 bases). CDR3 length: 16 amino acids. Germline V gives CDR1 SGHNT, CDR2 YYREEE (reference sequence). With 0 bases removed from V and 0 bases from J, the gap between germline ends came to 12 bases.

V and J are TRBV6-6 and TRBJ2-4, with a tentative D call TRBD1 (5 bases). V shed 6 bases and J shed 7 bases, with 16 bases lying between them. This CDR3 is 14 amino acids long. Germline-derived CDR1 and CDR2 are MNHNY and SVGAGI (reference sequence). CDR3 in DNA: TGTGCCAGCAGCTACCGCGACAGTGGGAACATTCAGTACTTC. This encodes CASSYRDSGNIQYF.

J is TRBJ2-7 and V is TRBV6-1; 7 nucleotides line up with TRBD1. Germline CDR1 MNHNS, CDR2 SASEGT. The CDR3 consists of 12 residues. V lost 5 bases to trimming and J lost 6 bases; unmatched junction nucleotides: 4. This chain's CDR3 is CASSRQGTEQYF. The CDR3 DNA follows: TGTGCCAGCAGTAGACAGGGAACCGAGCAGTACTTC.

The J gene is TRBJ2-5, the V gene TRBV28; tentative D call: TRBD1 (6 bases). Germline loops: CDR1 MDHEN, CDR2 SYDVKM. The CDR3 contains 15 residues. V shed 3 bases and J shed 4 bases, with 15 bases lying between them. The CDR3 is CASSFLAGEGETQYF. The CDR3 coding sequence is TGTGCCAGCAGTTTCCTAGCAGGGGAAGGAGAGACCCAGTACTTC.

This chain links TRBV11-2 with TRBJ2-7, with TRBD1 identical over 8 bases. Germline V gives CDR1 SGHAT, CDR2 FQNNGV. With V trimmed by 7 bases and J by 6 bases, 26 bases remained unmatched. This CDR3 comprises 19 residues. The CDR3 bases are TGTGCCAGCAACCCCGCTCCTTCCCGGGACAGGAGGCCCCGGGCCGAGCAGTACTTC. This encodes CASNPAPSRDRRPRAEQYF.

The chain is built from TRBV5-8 and TRBJ2-1, with TRBD2 matching over 7 bases. Germline V lookup: CDR1 SGHTS, CDR2 YDEGEE. The CDR3 totals 18 residues. Trimming took 3 bases from V and 5 from J; bases not matched to a gene: 17. The chain's CDR3 is CASSSGGISIPRHNEQFF. The CDR3, as DNA: TGTGCCAGCAGCTCGGGGGGTATCAGTATTCCGCGTCACAATGAGCAGTTCTTC.

The V and J genes are TRBV5-1 and TRBJ2-1, with 7 bases aligning to TRBD2. The CDR3 contains 15 residues. Looked up from germline, CDR1 is SGHRS and CDR2 is YFSETQ. The ends lost 2 bases at V and 5 bases at J; junction bases unmatched: 7. CDR3 sequence: CASSFIPGGNNEQFF. The CDR3 bases are TGCGCCAGCAGCTTTATCCCGGGGGGAAACAATGAGCAGTTCTTC.

The chain combines TRBV10-2 with TRBJ1-5; 7 nucleotides match TRBD1. Germline CDR1 is WSHSY and CDR2 is SAAADI. CDR3 length: 16 amino acids. V was clipped by 8 bases and J by 0 bases; unmatched bases: 10. The CDR3 reads CASGPTGLYSNQPQHF. The CDR3 nucleotides read TGCGCCAGCGGACCGACAGGGCTCTATAGCAATCAGCCCCAGCATTTT.

The chain employs TRBV5-1 and TRBJ2-4; 9 bases line up with TRBD2. Germline V lookup: CDR1 SGHRS, CDR2 YFSETQ. The CDR3 sequence is 15 residues long. V trimming: 2 bases; J trimming: 1 base; junction bases outside the gene matches: 1. The CDR3 nucleotides read TGCGCCAGCAGCTTCCTAGCGGGGGCCAAAAACATTCAGTACTTC. It translates to CASSFLAGAKNIQYF.

This chain uses TRBV4-1 with TRBJ2-2, with 8 bases that match TRBD1. J lost 3 bases, V lost 4 bases, and 7 bases had no gene match. This CDR3 contains 16 residues. Germline V gene data show CDR1 as MGHRA and CDR2 as YSYEKL. CDR3 in DNA: TGCGCCAGCAGCCGGACGCAGGGGGCGTACACCGGGGAGCTGTTTTTT. Protein sequence: CASSRTQGAYTGELFF.

The chain joins TRBV9 to TRBJ2-7; 11 bases align to TRBD2. There are 15 residues in the CDR3. Germline values: CDR1 SGDLS, CDR2 YYNGEE. The V gene end was trimmed by 3 bases and the J gene end by 3 bases; junction bases not matched to a gene: 5. CDR3 loop: CASSGTSGGYYEQYF. Written as DNA, the CDR3 is TGTGCCAGCAGCGGTACTAGCGGGGGCTACTACGAGCAGTACTTC.

The chain has TRBV5-5 and TRBJ1-6; no clear D. Trimming cost V 3 bases and J 7 bases, with 11 bases left between them. The germline V gene encodes CDR1 SGHKS and CDR2 YYEKEE (reference sequence). The CDR3 is 14 residues long. The CDR3 DNA reads TGTGCCAGCAGCTCGATGGCCGTAAATTCACCCCTCCACTTT. Its translation is CASSSMAVNSPLHF.

This clone was found once. This chain connects TRBV30 to TRBJ2-2; 10 bases match TRBD2. From germline, CDR1 is GTSNPN and CDR2 SVGIG (reference sequence). The CDR3 spans 15 residues. Losses at the gene ends were 0 bases for V and 13 bases for J; bases not matched to a gene: 11. This CDR3 reads CAWSVIAGGPGRLFF. The CDR3 DNA reads TGTGCCTGGAGTGTAATAGCGGGGGGCCCGGGGCGGCTGTTTTTT.

This chain joins TRBV5-6 and TRBJ2-3; the match to TRBD1 covers 10 bases. CDR1 and CDR2 (germline): SGHDT, YYEEEE. The CDR3 sequence is 18 residues long. Trimming at V came to 0 bases and at J to 4 bases, leaving 11 bases not matched to a gene. CDR3 residues: CASSLDMGTGVFADTQYF. DNA of the CDR3: TGTGCCAGCAGCTTGGACATGGGGACAGGGGTTTTCGCAGATACGCAGTATTTT.

The chain joins TRBV4-3 to TRBJ2-2; 10 bases match TRBD1. CDR3 length equals 15 residues. From germline, CDR1 is LGHNA and CDR2 YSLEER. Unmatched junction bases numbered 8, after V lost 5 bases and J lost 8 bases. CDR3 loop: CASSYRQGAWGELFF. The CDR3 DNA reads as TGCGCCAGCAGCTATCGACAGGGGGCTTGGGGGGAGCTGTTTTTT.

This chain links TRBV7-9 with TRBJ2-7; D may be TRBD1 (6 bases). Per the germline V gene, CDR1 is SEHNR and CDR2 is FQNEAQ (reference sequence). V was clipped by 4 bases and J by 2 bases, with 18 bases between them. The CDR3 sequence is 16 residues long. CDR3 DNA sequence: TGTGCCAGCAGCTCGCCGACCGGGACACCGACCTACGAGCAGTACTTC. The encoded protein is CASSSPTGTPTYEQYF.

J is TRBJ2-7 and V is TRBV2; perhaps TRBD1 as D (6 bases). The V and J ends lost 3 bases and 0 bases respectively, with 12 bases between them. CDR3 size: 15 residues. Germline CDR1 reads SNHLY; CDR2 reads FYNNEI. The CDR3 loop is CASSEGADSSYEQYF. The CDR3 coding sequence is TGTGCCAGCAGTGAGGGGGCGGACAGCTCCTACGAGCAGTACTTC.

V and J are TRBV11-3 and TRBJ2-5; 7 bases map to TRBD2. The length of the CDR3 is 14 residues. After removal of 1 base from V and 2 bases from J, the junction contained 1 base not matched to a gene. CDR1 and CDR2 (germline): SGHNT, YENEEA. The CDR3 spells CASSLGGGQETQYF. CDR3 sequence (DNA): TGTGCCAGCAGCTTAGGGGGGGGGCAAGAGACCCAGTACTTC.

CDR3 sequence (DNA): TGTGCCAGCTCACCACCAGGGGTGGGGAAACTGTTTTTT. This gives the protein CASSPPGVGKLFF. The V call is TRBV18, the J call TRBJ1-4, with a weak D call TRBD1 (5 bases). Germline CDR1 KGHSH, CDR2 LQKENI. This CDR3 comprises 13 residues. V lost 0 bases to trimming and J lost 11 bases, with 10 bases between them.

This clone was detected a few times. The CDR3 reads CASSLQGLRGQETQYF. CDR3 coding DNA: TGTGCCAGCAGCTTACAGGGTCTTCGGGGACAAGAGACCCAGTACTTC. The V and J genes are TRBV5-4 and TRBJ2-5, with a weak D call TRBD1 (6 bases). The V end lost 2 bases, the J end lost 2 bases, and 16 bases lay between the germline ends. The length of the CDR3 is 16 residues. Germline loops: CDR1 SGHNT, CDR2 YYREEE (reference sequence).

The chain has TRBV12-5 and TRBJ1-2; 7 bases map to TRBD1. The CDR3 totals 13 residues. Germline lookup yields CDR1 LGHNT and CDR2 FRNRAP. V was clipped by 5 bases and J by 8 bases; unmatched bases: 8. CDR3 amino acids: CASGEIMTGGYTF. CDR3 nucleotide sequence: TGTGCTAGTGGTGAAATTATGACAGGGGGCTACACCTTC.

The chain uses TRBV6-6 and TRBJ2-6; TRBD2 is a possible D gene (5 bases). Germline V CDR1 and CDR2: MNHNY, SVGAGI (reference sequence). The V gene lost 7 bases and the J gene lost 1 base, with 11 bases spanning the gap. CDR3 length: 15 residues. CDR3 bases: TGTGCCAGCATCCAGGACTTTTCTGGGGCCAACGTCCTGACTTTC. This codes for CASIQDFSGANVLTF.

This chain connects TRBV4-3 to TRBJ2-2, with 10 nucleotides matching TRBD1. This CDR3 is built from 17 residues. After removal of 1 base from V and 11 bases from J, the junction contained 13 bases not matched to a gene. Germline-derived CDR1 and CDR2 are LGHNA and YSLEER. The CDR3 loop reads CASSQVFPGQGERELFF. The CDR3 coding sequence is TGCGCCAGCAGCCAAGTGTTTCCCGGACAGGGGGAAAGAGAGCTGTTTTTT.

This chain's CDR3 is CASSMDALGGYSNQPQHF. The CDR3 region has the DNA TGTGCCAGTAGTATGGACGCCCTAGGAGGATATAGCAATCAGCCCCAGCATTTT. This chain uses TRBV19 with TRBJ1-5, with D hard to call. Germline lookup yields CDR1 LNHDA and CDR2 SQIVND (reference sequence). CDR3 length: 18 amino acids. Trimming removed 3 bases from V and 0 bases from J, with 18 bases in between.